Sequencing of this TCR beta chain was carried out in a study of molecular identifiers for immune sequencing clone quantification. Study outcomes and limitations: Shared barcodes on identical TCR molecules could underestimate the sizes of highly expanded clones.

On this clonotype: What it binds is unknown. This likely comes from a read error, as the CDR3 has no conserved phenylalanine or tryptophan at its end.

V shed 3 bases and J 5 bases; nucleotides not matched to a gene: 4. CDR1 and CDR2 from the germline V gene are MNHEY and SMNVEV (reference sequence). This CDR3 spans 14 amino acids. Researchers sorted naive CD8 T cells as cells that were CD8+CD4-CCR7+CD45RA+. TCRdb called the PCR reads again in MiXCR, with one record for every CDR3 protein. In the table there are under 650,000 distinct CDR3 sequences, around 20% of which are singletons. Sequencing used naive CD8+ T cells from blood, with Jurkat cell RNA spiked in. Specified subset: FACS-sorted CD8+CD4-CCR7+CD45RA+ naive T cells. The chain employs TRBV27 and TRBJ2-7; 10 nucleotides match TRBD1. The TCR sequence derives from a human donor in good health. Some libraries in this study had Jurkat cell RNA spiked in. CDR3 DNA sequence: TGTGCCAGCAGTTTTGGGACAGGGGACCACGAGCAGTACTCC. Encoded protein: CASSFGTGDHEQYS.